Listed below are T cell receptor beta chains from one sample, sequenced in a study of cytomegalovirus exposure and HLA in healthy donors. The repertoire was sequenced with immunoSEQ multiplex PCR; TCRdb's copy has only in-frame clones and lacks some. The sample records some 80,000 clones, 70% to 85% being singletons. Sequences were obtained from PBMCs. These receptors were taken from a human donor in good health. CDR3s include the opening cysteine and the closing phenylalanine or tryptophan. D genes are given only for firm matches. For some rows the clone size is stated as once, few or many, or as a class when expanded; others skip it.

J | D | size | V | DNA | CDR3
TRBJ2-2 | NA | NA | TRBV7-9 | TGTGCCAGCAGCCCGACCGGGGAGCTGTTTTTT | CASSPTGELFF
TRBJ1-4 | TRBD1 | NA | TRBV7-6 | TGTGCCAGCAGCTTAATAGACAGGGCGGACGAAAAACTGTTTTTT | CASSLIDRADEKLFF
TRBJ2-7 | TRBD1 | NA | TRBV29-1 | TGCAGCTTTGGACAGGGAAACGGGTACGAGCAGTACTTC | CSFGQGNGYEQYF
TRBJ2-5 | TRBD2 | NA | TRBV5-1 | TGCGCCAGCAGCTTGCTACTAGCGGGGGTCGGAGGGCAAGAGACCCAGTACTTC | CASSLLLAGVGGQETQYF
TRBJ2-5 | TRBD2 | NA | TRBV4-2 | TGTGCCAGCAGCCAGAACCCCCTAGCGGGGGGCGGGGAGACCCAGTACTTC | CASSQNPLAGGGETQYF
TRBJ1-4 | NA | few | TRBV5-4 | TGTGCCAGCAGCTTGGGGGGGCACTTAAATGAAAAACTGTTTTTT | CASSLGGHLNEKLFF
TRBJ2-7 | NA | NA | TRBV6-5 | TGTGCCAGCAGTCTAGGATACGAGCAGTACTTC | CASSLGYEQYF
TRBJ1-1 | TRBD1 | NA | TRBV13 | TGTGCCAGCAGCCCAGCAGACATTACAGGGGGCCATGAAGCTTTCTTT | CASSPADITGGHEAFF
TRBJ2-5 | NA | NA | TRBV7-9 | TGTGCCAGCAGCTTAGTCCGAGAGACCCAGTACTTC | CASSLVRETQYF
TRBJ1-5 | NA | NA | TRBV6-6 | TGTGCCAGCAGTTACCAGCAGGGTAGTCAGCCCCAGCATTTT | CASSYQQGSQPQHF
TRBJ1-6 | TRBD1 | NA | TRBV27 | TGTGCCAGCAGTTCCCGGGACAGGGGGCTAAGCTCCTATAATTCACCCCTCCACTTT | CASSSRDRGLSSYNSPLHF
TRBJ1-4 | TRBD1 | NA | TRBV10-2 | TGCGCCAGCAGCGGGACAGGGCTCAGGTCTAATGAAAAACTGTTTTTT | CASSGTGLRSNEKLFF
TRBJ1-1 | NA | few | TRBV10-2 | TGCGCCAGCAGTGAGTCAACAGGGAGCGCTGAAGCTTTCTTT | CASSESTGSAEAFF
TRBJ2-3 | NA | NA | TRBV6-5 | TGTGCCAGCAGCCTTGGTGGGGGCCTAGATACGCAGTATTTT | CASSLGGGLDTQYF
TRBJ2-7 | TRBD1 | NA | TRBV12-5 | TGTGCTAGTGGTTCTCAACAGGGGTACATGATCATGGAGCAGTACTTC | CASGSQQGYMIMEQYF
TRBJ2-7 | NA | NA | TRBV30 | TGTGCCTGGAGTACCGGGATCTCCTACGAGCAGTACTTC | CAWSTGISYEQYF
TRBJ1-5 | NA | few | TRBV7-6 | TGTGCCAGCAGCCCCTGGGGGGGAGCCGGGGAGCCCCAGCATTTT | CASSPWGGAGEPQHF
TRBJ1-4 | TRBD1 | NA | TRBV5-1 | TGCGCCAGCAAACCCTCCGGGGGGACAGGGAGGAGCGAAAAACTGTTTTTT | CASKPSGGTGRSEKLFF
TRBJ1-5 | TRBD1 | NA | TRBV30 | TGTGCCTGGAGTGCAGGGGGCCCGGGCAATCAGCCCCAGCATTTT | CAWSAGGPGNQPQHF
TRBJ2-5 | TRBD2 | NA | TRBV29-1 | TGCAGCGTTGAAGATCTTAGACGGGAGGCAGAGACCCAGTACTTC | CSVEDLRREAETQYF
TRBJ1-1 | NA | NA | TRBV5-6 | TGTGCCAGCAGCCTGACGGGGTCTTACCGGACTGAAGCTTTCTTT | CASSLTGSYRTEAFF
TRBJ2-7 | TRBD1 | once | TRBV29-1 | TGCAGCGTTGAGGACAGGGGGCTTGGGTACGAGCAGTACTTC | CSVEDRGLGYEQYF
TRBJ1-5 | NA | NA | TRBV19 | TGTGCCAGTAGTATCGACAGTGTCGGCAATCAGCCCCAGCATTTT | CASSIDSVGNQPQHF
TRBJ1-2 | TRBD1 | NA | TRBV6-5 | TGTGCCAGCAGTCCTCCAGGGGGCTCTGGCTACACCTTC | CASSPPGGSGYTF
TRBJ2-7 | NA | NA | TRBV27 | TGTGCCAGCAGTTTGGCAGGTAGCTCCTACGAGCAGTACTTC | CASSLAGSSYEQYF
TRBJ1-4 | NA | NA | TRBV2 | TGTGCCAGCAGTGTCCGACTGTCAACTAATGAAAAACTGTTTTTT | CASSVRLSTNEKLFF
TRBJ2-1 | TRBD2 | NA | TRBV7-2 | TGTGCCAGCAGCCGGACTAGCGGGGCCTACAATGAGCAGTTCTTC | CASSRTSGAYNEQFF
TRBJ2-7 | TRBD1 | NA | TRBV10-3 | TGTGCCATCAGACCCCCTCCGGGACAGGGAAAGGACGAGCAGTACTTC | CAIRPPPGQGKDEQYF
TRBJ1-4 | TRBD1 | NA | TRBV2 | TGTGCCAGCAGACCACCCGGGACAGGGTATGAAAAACTGTTTTTT | CASRPPGTGYEKLFF
TRBJ2-3 | NA | NA | TRBV2 | TGTGCCAGCAGTGCCACGACACGGGGTTCAGTCGCAGATACGCAGTATTTT | CASSATTRGSVADTQYF
TRBJ2-5 | TRBD2 | NA | TRBV15 | TGTGCCACCAGCAGAGGGACTAGCGGGGGGCCAGAAGAGACCCAGTACTTC | CATSRGTSGGPEETQYF
TRBJ2-7 | NA | NA | TRBV30 | TGTGCCTGGAGTGAAGGGGGGGACTACGAGCAGTACTTC | CAWSEGGDYEQYF
TRBJ1-4 | NA | few | TRBV4-2 | TGTGCCAGCAGCCAAGACAGGAGGATCGGCGAAAAACTGTTTTTT | CASSQDRRIGEKLFF
TRBJ1-1 | NA | NA | TRBV11-2 | TGTGCCAGCAGCCCCCTCACCACAGGGAATGAAGCTTTCTTT | CASSPLTTGNEAFF
TRBJ1-1 | TRBD1 | few | TRBV5-6 | TGTGCCAGCAGCTCCGGACAGGGAAACACTGAAGCTTTCTTT | CASSSGQGNTEAFF
TRBJ2-2 | TRBD1 | NA | TRBV6-5 | TGTGCCAGCAGTTACTCGACAGGGGCTGGCGGGGAGCTGTTTTTT | CASSYSTGAGGELFF
TRBJ1-1 | TRBD1 | NA | TRBV27 | TGTGCCAGCGGCCCCAGGGGGCACGGCGTCACTGAAGCTTTCTTT | CASGPRGHGVTEAFF
TRBJ2-1 | TRBD1 | NA | TRBV9 | TGTGCCAGCAGCGTAGGGGCGACAGGGGTCTATGAGCAGTTCTTC | CASSVGATGVYEQFF
TRBJ1-4 | TRBD1 | NA | TRBV4-3 | TGCGCCAGCAGCCAAGACGGCCGACAGGGGAACGAAAAACTGTTTTTT | CASSQDGRQGNEKLFF
TRBJ2-3 | NA | once | TRBV9 | TGTGCCAGCAGCGTAGGCAGGGAAGATACGCAGTATTTT | CASSVGREDTQYF
TRBJ1-1 | TRBD1 | NA | TRBV6-5 | TGTGCCAGCAGTTCTCAGGGGGCTATGAACACTGAAGCTTTCTTT | CASSSQGAMNTEAFF
TRBJ1-2 | NA | NA | TRBV13 | TGTGCCAGCAGCTTAGGGGCGGCCCCTTTAACTGGGGGCTACACCTTC | CASSLGAAPLTGGYTF